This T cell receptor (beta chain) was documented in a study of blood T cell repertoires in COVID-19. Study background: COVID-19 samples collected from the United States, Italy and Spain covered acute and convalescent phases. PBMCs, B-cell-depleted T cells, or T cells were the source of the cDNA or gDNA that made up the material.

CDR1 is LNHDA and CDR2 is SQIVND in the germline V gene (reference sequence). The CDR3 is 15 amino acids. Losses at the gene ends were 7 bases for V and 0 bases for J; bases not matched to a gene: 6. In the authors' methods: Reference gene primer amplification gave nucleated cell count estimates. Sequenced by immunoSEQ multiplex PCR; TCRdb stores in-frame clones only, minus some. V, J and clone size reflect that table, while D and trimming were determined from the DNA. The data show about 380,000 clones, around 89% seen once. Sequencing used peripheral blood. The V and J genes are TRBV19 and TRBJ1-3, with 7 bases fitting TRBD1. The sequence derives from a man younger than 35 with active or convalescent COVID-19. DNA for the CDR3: TGTGCCAGTAAACTACAGGGGAGCTCTGGAAACACCATATATTTT. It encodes CASKLQGSSGNTIYF. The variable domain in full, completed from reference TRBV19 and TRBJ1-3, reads DGGITQSPKYLFRKEGQNVTLSCEQNLNHDAMYWYRQDPGQGLRLIYYSQIVNDFQKGDIAEGYSVSREKKESFPLTVTSAQKNPTAFYLCASKLQGSSGNTIYFGEGSWLTVV.